This TCR beta chain was observed in a study of blood T cells in healthy people across ages. J gave up 5 bases and V 2 bases, and 11 bases lay outside the gene matches. Germline-derived CDR1 and CDR2 are LGHDT and YNNKEL (reference sequence). There are 16 residues in the CDR3. A second 7 to 11 cycle PCR used barcoded and J-beta primers. TCRdb redid the calling of the 5' RACE reads with MiXCR, one entry per CDR3 protein. Found here are more than 450,000 distinct CDR3 sequences, about 27% of them singletons; the top ten hold approximately 3.6%. This clonotype has a handful of counts. The sample was also linked to a second study, of T cells of mothers and their children.

This receptor was identified in a boy between 2 and 10 years old in good health. The V and J genes are TRBV3-1 and TRBJ2-5; 7 bases map to TRBD2. The sequenced sample was blood. The chain's CDR3 is CASSQWDSGRGETQYF. CDR3 DNA: TGTGCCAGCAGCCAATGGGATAGCGGGCGTGGGGAGACCCAGTACTTC.